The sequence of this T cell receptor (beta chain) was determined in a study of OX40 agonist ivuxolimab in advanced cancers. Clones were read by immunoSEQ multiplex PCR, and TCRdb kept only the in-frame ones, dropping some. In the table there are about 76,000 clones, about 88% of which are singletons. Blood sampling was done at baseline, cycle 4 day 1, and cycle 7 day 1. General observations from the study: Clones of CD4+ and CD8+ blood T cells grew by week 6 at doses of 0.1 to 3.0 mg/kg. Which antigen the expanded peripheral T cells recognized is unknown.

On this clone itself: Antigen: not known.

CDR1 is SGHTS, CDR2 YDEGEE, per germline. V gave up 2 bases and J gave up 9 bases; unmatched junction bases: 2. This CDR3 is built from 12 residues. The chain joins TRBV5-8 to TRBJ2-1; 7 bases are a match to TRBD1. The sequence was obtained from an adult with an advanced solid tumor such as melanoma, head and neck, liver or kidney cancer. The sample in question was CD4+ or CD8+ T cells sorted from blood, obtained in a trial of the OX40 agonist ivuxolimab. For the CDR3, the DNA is TGTGCCAGCAGCTTTCCAGGGGGTGAGCAGTTCTTC. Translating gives CASSFPGGEQFF.